One sample yielded the 17 T cell receptor beta chains listed below, sequenced in a study of blood T cell repertoires in COVID-19. Libraries were prepared by immunoSEQ multiplex PCR; TCRdb keeps only in-frame clonotypes and omits some of them. The data show 100,000 to 150,000 clones, 84% seen once. Sequences were obtained from PBMCs or T cells enriched from blood (not recorded which). Every receptor here comes from a man aged 40-55 years with acute COVID-19.

This chain links TRBV4-2 with TRBJ1-4; 7 bases line up with TRBD1. This CDR3 comprises 15 residues. V was pared by 2 bases and J by 8 bases, with 8 bases of the junction left unmatched. Germline lookup yields CDR1 LGHNA and CDR2 YNFKEQ. The chain's CDR3 is CASSQTGTEDEKLFF. Written as DNA, the CDR3 is TGTGCCAGCAGCCAAACCGGGACAGAGGACGAAAAACTGTTTTTT.

J is TRBJ2-5 and V is TRBV6-5; D may be TRBD1 (6 bases). The germline V gene has CDR1 MNHEY and CDR2 SVGAGI. The V and J ends lost 4 bases and 5 bases respectively, with 17 bases between them. The length of the CDR3 is 15 residues. CDR3 sequence: CASSSTGKGPETQYF. The CDR3 DNA sequence: TGTGCCAGCAGTTCTACAGGGAAGGGGCCGGAGACCCAGTACTTC.

In DNA form, the CDR3 reads TGTGCCAGCTCACCAAGGCGCCAGACAAACACTGAAGCTTTCTTT. It codes for CASSPRRQTNTEAFF. The rearrangement links TRBV18 to TRBJ1-1; D uncertain. Trimming removed 2 bases at V and 2 bases at J, with 12 bases between. Germline V gives CDR1 KGHSH, CDR2 LQKENI. This CDR3 region has 15 residues.

The chain is built from TRBV19 and TRBJ2-2, with 14 bases lining up with TRBD2. CDR1 LNHDA and CDR2 SQIVND come from the germline V gene (reference sequence). The CDR3 sequence is 18 residues long. Trimming cost V 4 bases and J 5 bases; bases outside gene matches: 9. CDR3 residues: CASSKGLAGGRRTGELFF. CDR3 nucleotides: TGTGCCAGTAGTAAAGGACTAGCGGGGGGCCGGAGGACCGGGGAGCTGTTTTTT. The full variable domain, rest sourced from reference TRBV19 and TRBJ2-2, is DGGITQSPKYLFRKEGQNVTLSCEQNLNHDAMYWYRQDPGQGLRLIYYSQIVNDFQKGDIAEGYSVSREKKESFPLTVTSAQKNPTAFYLCASSKGLAGGRRTGELFFGEGSRLTVL.

This chain joins TRBV20-1 and TRBJ2-7; D ambiguous. The CDR3 consists of 14 residues. Germline assignment: CDR1 DFQATT and CDR2 SNEGSKA (reference sequence). Trimming pared 3 bases from V and 0 bases from J, leaving 12 bases between. CDR3 DNA sequence: TGCAGTGCTAGTCATACCGGGTCCTCCTACGAGCAGTACTTC. Its protein product is CSASHTGSSYEQYF.

The chain carries TRBV5-6 and TRBJ2-1; D is uncertain. The CDR3 contains 14 residues. Germline loops: CDR1 SGHDT, CDR2 YYEEEE. Trimming removed 1 base from V and 4 bases from J, with 9 bases in between. This CDR3 reads CASSLWLLYNEQFF. CDR3 nucleotide sequence: TGTGCCAGCAGCTTGTGGCTCTTATACAATGAGCAGTTCTTC.

The V call is TRBV7-9, the J call TRBJ2-7; a possible D gene is TRBD1 (6 bases). Trimming pared 5 bases from V and 0 bases from J, leaving 11 bases between. Germline loops: CDR1 SEHNR, CDR2 FQNEAQ (reference sequence). The length of the CDR3 is 14 residues. The CDR3 here is CASSPRTVSYEQYF. CDR3 in DNA: TGTGCCAGCAGCCCGCGGACAGTCTCCTACGAGCAGTACTTC.

The J gene is TRBJ2-7, the V gene TRBV7-9, with a possible D match to TRBD1 (6 bases). The V end was cut by 1 base, the J end by 6 bases, with 19 bases between. CDR3 length: 16 amino acids. Germline V gene lookup returns CDR1 SEHNR and CDR2 FQNEAQ (reference sequence). The CDR3 DNA follows: TGTGCCAGCAGCTTAGTTGTTCGGACAGAGACCTCCGAGCAGTACTTC. Translation: CASSLVVRTETSEQYF.

The chain recombines TRBV10-3 with TRBJ2-5; 12 bases line up with TRBD1. Unmatched junction bases numbered 5, after V lost 3 bases and J lost 6 bases. The CDR3 length is 15 residues. The germline gives CDR1 ENHRY, CDR2 SYGVKD. CDR3 residues: CAISEVGQGAKTQYF. In nucleotides, the CDR3 is TGTGCCATCAGTGAAGTGGGACAGGGGGCCAAGACCCAGTACTTC.

This chain joins TRBV10-1 and TRBJ2-2; no definite D call. The CDR3 is 14 residues long. Trimming cost V 3 bases and J 8 bases, with 13 bases left between them. CDR1 is WNHNN and CDR2 is SYGVQD in the germline V gene (reference sequence). The CDR3 DNA sequence: TGCGCCAGCAGTGACCCCCCTTCCGGGGGGGAGCTGTTTTTT. Its translation is CASSDPPSGGELFF.

The CDR3 is CASSVGSSGELHIQYF. In DNA, the CDR3 is TGTGCCAGCAGCGTAGGGTCTAGCGGTGAATTGCACATTCAGTACTTC. V gene TRBV9 combines with J gene TRBJ2-4; TRBD2 aligns across 7 bases. Germline CDR1 reads SGDLS; CDR2 reads YYNGEE. With V trimmed by 0 bases and J by 8 bases, 11 bases remained unmatched. CDR3 size: 16 residues.

The chain links TRBV27 to TRBJ1-2; no reliable D call. The V gene lost 4 bases and the J gene lost 0 bases, with 6 bases spanning the gap. Germline V CDR1 and CDR2: MNHEY, SMNVEV (reference sequence). There are 13 residues in the CDR3. The CDR3 sequence is CASSSSSNYGYTF. CDR3 coding DNA: TGTGCCAGCAGTTCGTCGTCTAACTATGGCTACACCTTC.

The chain carries TRBV12-3 or TRBV12-4 and TRBJ1-3; D is possibly TRBD1 (6 bases). CDR3 length: 13 amino acids. The V end lost 8 bases, the J end lost 4 bases, and 12 bases lay between the germline ends. CDR3 DNA: TGTGCCAGCGAATTAAGGGGGGGAAACACCATATATTTT. It specifies CASELRGGNTIYF.

The CDR3 loop is CASSSGTGNQPQHF. CDR3 DNA sequence: TGCGCCAGCAGCTCGGGGACAGGGAATCAGCCCCAGCATTTT. The V and J genes are TRBV5-1 and TRBJ1-5; 9 nucleotides line up with TRBD1. This CDR3 region has 14 residues. The germline V gene encodes CDR1 SGHRS and CDR2 YFSETQ. The junction had 2 bases not matched to a gene; V was cut back by 3 bases and J by 4 bases.

The chain carries TRBV7-9 and TRBJ1-6; D is uncertain. CDR3 length: 12 residues. Germline CDR1 reads SEHNR; CDR2 reads FQNEAQ (reference sequence). V lost 1 base and J 13 bases, leaving 8 bases between the germline ends. The CDR3 loop reads CASSLERPPLHF. The CDR3 coding sequence is TGTGCCAGCAGCTTAGAGAGGCCGCCCCTCCACTTT.

The V and J genes are TRBV13 and TRBJ2-6; 9 nucleotides agree with TRBD2. This CDR3 is 18 amino acids long. Germline V gene data show CDR1 as PRHDT and CDR2 as FYEKMQ (reference sequence). V trimming: 5 bases; J trimming: 0 bases; junction bases outside the gene matches: 8. CDR3 sequence (DNA): TGTGCCAGCAGCCTTCCGACTAGCGGACTCTCTGGGGCCAACGTCCTGACTTTC. Amino acid sequence: CASSLPTSGLSGANVLTF.

The J gene is TRBJ2-2, the V gene TRBV2; D gene unclear. Germline lookup yields CDR1 SNHLY and CDR2 FYNNEI. Trimming took off 3 bases at V and 2 bases at J, with 4 bases between the two ends. The CDR3 is 13 residues long. CDR3 bases: TGTGCCAGCAGTGACTATAACACCGGGGAGCTGTTTTTT. It specifies CASSDYNTGELFF.